This T cell receptor (beta chain) comes out of a study of shared clonotypes between healthy human individuals. Study-wide points: Apart from blood, nothing was sampled; tissue repertoires likely differ.

The length of the CDR3 is 17 residues. CDR1 GTSNPN and CDR2 SVGIG come from the germline V gene (reference sequence). Trimming removed 1 base at V and 5 bases at J, with 18 bases between. The authors ran the assay at deep level. Profiling relied on immunoSEQ multiplex PCR, and the TCRdb table lists in-frame clones only, not all of them. Here the sample spans about 480,000 clones, about 79% being singletons. In the case of this clone: Its antigen is unknown.

The chain couples TRBV30 to TRBJ1-6, with D tentatively TRBD1 (5 bases). Sequencing used PBMCs. The clonotype comes from a woman aged 40 to 50 in good health. Some clones in this sample may be carry-over from other donors' samples. CDR3 bases: TGTGCCTGGAGTGGCGGCTCTACGGGACGGGATAATTCACCCCTCCACTTT. Its translation: CAWSGGSTGRDNSPLHF.